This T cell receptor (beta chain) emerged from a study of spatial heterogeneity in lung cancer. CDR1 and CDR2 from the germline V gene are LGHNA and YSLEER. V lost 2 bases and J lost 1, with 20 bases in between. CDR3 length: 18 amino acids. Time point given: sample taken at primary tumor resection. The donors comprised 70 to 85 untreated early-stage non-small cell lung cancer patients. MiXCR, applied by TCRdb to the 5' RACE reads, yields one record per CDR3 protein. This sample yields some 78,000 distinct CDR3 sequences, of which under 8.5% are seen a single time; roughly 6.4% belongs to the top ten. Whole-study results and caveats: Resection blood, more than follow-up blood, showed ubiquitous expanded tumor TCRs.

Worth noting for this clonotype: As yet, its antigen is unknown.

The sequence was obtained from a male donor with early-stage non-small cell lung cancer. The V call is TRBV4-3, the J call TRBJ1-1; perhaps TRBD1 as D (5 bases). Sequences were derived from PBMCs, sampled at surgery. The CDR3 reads CASSQILGTGTPNTEAFF. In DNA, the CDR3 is TGCGCCAGCAGCCAAATTTTGGGCACCGGGACCCCGAACACTGAAGCTTTCTTT.